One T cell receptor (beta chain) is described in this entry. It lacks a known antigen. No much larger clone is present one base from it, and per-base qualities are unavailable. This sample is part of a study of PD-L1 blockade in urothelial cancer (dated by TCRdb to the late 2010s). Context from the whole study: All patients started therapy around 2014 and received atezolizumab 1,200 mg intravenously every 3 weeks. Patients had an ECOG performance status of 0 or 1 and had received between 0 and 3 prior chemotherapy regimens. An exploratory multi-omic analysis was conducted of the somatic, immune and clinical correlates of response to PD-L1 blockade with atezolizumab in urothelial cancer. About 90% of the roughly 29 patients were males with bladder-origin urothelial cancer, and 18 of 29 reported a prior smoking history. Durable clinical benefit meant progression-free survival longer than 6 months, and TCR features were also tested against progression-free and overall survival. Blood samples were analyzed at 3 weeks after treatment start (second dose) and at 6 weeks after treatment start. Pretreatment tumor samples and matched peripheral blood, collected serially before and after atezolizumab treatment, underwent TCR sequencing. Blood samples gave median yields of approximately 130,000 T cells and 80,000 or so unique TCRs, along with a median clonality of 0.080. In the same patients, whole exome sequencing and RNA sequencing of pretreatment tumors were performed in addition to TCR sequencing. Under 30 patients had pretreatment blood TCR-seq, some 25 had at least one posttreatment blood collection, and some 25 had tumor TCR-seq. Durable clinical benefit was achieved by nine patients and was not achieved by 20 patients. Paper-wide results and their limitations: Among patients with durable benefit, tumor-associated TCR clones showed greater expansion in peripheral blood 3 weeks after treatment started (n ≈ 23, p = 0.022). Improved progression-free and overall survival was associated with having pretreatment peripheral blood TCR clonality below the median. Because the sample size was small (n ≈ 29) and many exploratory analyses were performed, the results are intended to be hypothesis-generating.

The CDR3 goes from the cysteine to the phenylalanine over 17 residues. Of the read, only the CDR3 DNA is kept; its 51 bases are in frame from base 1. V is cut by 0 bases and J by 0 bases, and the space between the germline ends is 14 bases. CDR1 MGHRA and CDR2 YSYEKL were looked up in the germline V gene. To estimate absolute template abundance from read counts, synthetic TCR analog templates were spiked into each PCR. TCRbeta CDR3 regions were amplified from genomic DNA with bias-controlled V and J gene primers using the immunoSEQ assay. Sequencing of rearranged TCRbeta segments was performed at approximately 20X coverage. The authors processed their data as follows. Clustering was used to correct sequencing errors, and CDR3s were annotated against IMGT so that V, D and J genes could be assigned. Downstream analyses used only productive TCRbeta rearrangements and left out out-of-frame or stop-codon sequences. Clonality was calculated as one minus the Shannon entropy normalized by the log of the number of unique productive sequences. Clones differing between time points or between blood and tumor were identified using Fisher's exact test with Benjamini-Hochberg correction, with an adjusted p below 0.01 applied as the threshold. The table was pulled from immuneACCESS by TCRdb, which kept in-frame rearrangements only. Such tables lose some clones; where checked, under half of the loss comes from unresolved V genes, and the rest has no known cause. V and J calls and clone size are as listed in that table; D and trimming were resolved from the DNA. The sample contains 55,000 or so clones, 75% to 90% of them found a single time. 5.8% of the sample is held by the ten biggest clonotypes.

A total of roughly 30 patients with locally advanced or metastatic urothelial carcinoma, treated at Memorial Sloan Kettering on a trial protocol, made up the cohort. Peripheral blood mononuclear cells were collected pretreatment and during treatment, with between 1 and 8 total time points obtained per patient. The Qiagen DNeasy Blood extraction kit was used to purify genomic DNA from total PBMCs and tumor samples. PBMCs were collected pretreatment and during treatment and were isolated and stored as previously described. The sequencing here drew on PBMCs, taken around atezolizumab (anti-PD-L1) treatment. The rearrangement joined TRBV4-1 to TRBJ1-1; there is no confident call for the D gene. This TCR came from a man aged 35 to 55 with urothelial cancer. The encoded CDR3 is CASSQERFGSMNTEAFF. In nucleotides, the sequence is TGCGCCAGCAGCCAAGAGAGATTTGGTTCAATGAACACTGAAGCTTTCTTT.